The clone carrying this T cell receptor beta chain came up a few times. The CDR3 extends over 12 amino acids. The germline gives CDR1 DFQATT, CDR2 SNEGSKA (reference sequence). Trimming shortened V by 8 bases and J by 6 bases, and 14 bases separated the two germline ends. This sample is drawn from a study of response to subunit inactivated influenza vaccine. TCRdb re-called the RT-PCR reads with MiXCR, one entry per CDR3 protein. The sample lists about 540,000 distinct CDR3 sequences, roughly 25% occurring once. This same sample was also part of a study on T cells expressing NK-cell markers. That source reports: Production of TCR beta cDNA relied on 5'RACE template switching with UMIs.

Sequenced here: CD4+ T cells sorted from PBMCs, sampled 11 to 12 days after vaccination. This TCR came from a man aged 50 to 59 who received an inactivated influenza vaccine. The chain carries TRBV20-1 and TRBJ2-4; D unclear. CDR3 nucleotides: TGCAGTCCCGAGGTGAAGGGAAACATTCAGTACTTC. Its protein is CSPEVKGNIQYF.